The clone carrying this T cell receptor (beta chain) was found once. Its antigen is not known. This sample is drawn from a study of cytomegalovirus exposure and HLA in healthy donors. Across the study: The 120 validation repertoires and the roughly 670 first-cohort repertoires shared a platform, a later analysis reported.

V dropped 1 base and J dropped 1 base, with 11 bases sitting between them. The CDR3 length is 16 residues. Germline CDR1 is MNHNS and CDR2 is SASEGT. Overall study findings and caveats: Subsequent analysis showed first-cohort TCR clusters tending to co-occur in more than 95 validation repertoires.

Some clones are missing from TCRdb's copy, which holds only in-frame ones; the method was immunoSEQ multiplex PCR. Of approximately 120,000 clones in the sample, 70% to 90% were seen once. Sequenced: PBMCs. This chain uses TRBV6-1 with TRBJ1-5; D uncertain. The receptor was derived from a woman between 18 and 30 years old in good health and CMV-seronegative. CDR3 amino acids: CASSEGKNRSNQPQHF. The CDR3 nucleotides are TGTGCCAGCAGTGAAGGCAAAAACCGGAGCAATCAGCCCCAGCATTTT.